This T cell receptor beta chain was identified during a study of cytomegalovirus exposure and HLA in healthy donors. Study-level results: Accurate prediction of most subjects' HLA-A and HLA-B alleles from TCR beta sequences was reported.

This clone has more than one count but fewer than ten. No antigen is known for it. The CDR3 contains 18 residues. Trimming took 2 bases from V and 0 from J; bases not matched to a gene: 9. Per the germline V gene, CDR1 is MNHEY and CDR2 is SMNVEV (reference sequence). PCR used 60 Vbeta primers and 13 Jbeta primers. Here immunoSEQ multiplex PCR was the method, and the copy in TCRdb shows in-frame clones only, minus some. The repertoire holds 45,000 to 65,000 clones, with about four fifths as singletons. The clonotype originates from a woman aged 18-29 years in good health and CMV-seronegative. Input material: PBMCs. The chain recombines TRBV27 with TRBJ2-1, with 8 nucleotides matching TRBD1. CDR3 residues: CASSLPPGQGVSYNEQFF. CDR3 nucleotide sequence: TGTGCCAGCAGTTTACCCCCCGGACAGGGAGTCTCCTACAATGAGCAGTTCTTC.